This record looks at one TCR beta chain sequence and its context. These data come from a study of shared clonotypes between healthy human individuals. Measured with immunoSEQ multiplex PCR; TCRdb has only the in-frame clones, and not every one. The sample records 2 million to 3 million clones, approximately 90% being singletons. The sequencing input was naive CD4+ T cells sorted from blood. As to subset: CD45RA+ positively selected. The sequence was obtained from a young man in good health.

The CDR3 is CASSVRTGMPDTQYF. Here the CDR3 DNA reads TGTGCCAGCAGTGTTAGGACAGGGATGCCAGATACGCAGTATTTT. The chain combines TRBV2 with TRBJ2-3; 8 bases fit TRBD1. V was pared by 4 bases and J by 4 bases, with 7 bases of the junction left unmatched. CDR3 length: 15 amino acids. The germline gives CDR1 SNHLY, CDR2 FYNNEI.